This T cell receptor beta chain emerged from a study of blood T cell repertoires in COVID-19. Overall study context: There were acute and convalescent COVID-19 samples, and they came from the United States, Italy and Spain.

The CDR3 totals 11 residues. V dropped 2 bases and J dropped 15 bases, with 11 bases sitting between them. Per germline, CDR1 SNHLY and CDR2 FYNNEI. Original processing methods: Amplification of reference gene primers provided the estimated nucleated cell counts. The repertoire was sequenced with immunoSEQ multiplex PCR; TCRdb's copy has only in-frame clones and lacks some. D and trimming were read from the DNA, whereas the V and J calls and clone size are those reported in that table. The sample includes some 150,000 clones, roughly 84% of them seen just once. Sequenced: PBMCs or T cells enriched from blood (not recorded which). This TCR came from a man in his forties or fifties who had recovered from COVID-19. This chain links TRBV2 with TRBJ2-1; D perhaps matches TRBD1 (7 bases). The CDR3 is CASSEQGGRFF. As DNA, the CDR3 is TGTGCCAGCAGTGAACAGGGGGGCCGGTTCTTC.